Following are 27 T cell receptor beta chains from one sample sequenced in a study of glioma-infiltrating T cells after dendritic cell vaccination. Assay: immunoSEQ multiplex PCR; the TCRdb copy retains only in-frame clones and omits some. This table has approximately 100,000 clones, roughly 76% appearing once. The sequenced sample was blood, obtained before dendritic cell vaccination. The origin of the receptors is a human donor with glioblastoma.

CDR3 in DNA: TGCGCCAGCAGCCCCTCTTATTCGGGGTCCAATGAGCAGTTCTTC. Translating gives CASSPSYSGSNEQFF. This sequence joins TRBV5-1 and TRBJ2-1, with a possible D match to TRBD2 (5 bases). The CDR3 is 15 amino acids. Germline values: CDR1 SGHRS, CDR2 YFSETQ. V gave up 4 bases and J gave up 6 bases, with 17 bases separating them.

V usage is TRBV5-1 and J usage is TRBJ1-3; TRBD1 agrees at 8 bases. V lost 4 bases, J lost 0 bases, and 6 bases stayed unmatched. The CDR3 has 16 amino acids. Germline V gives CDR1 SGHRS, CDR2 YFSETQ. The CDR3 protein is CASSPGQEDSGNTIYF. CDR3 coding DNA: TGCGCCAGCAGCCCGGGACAGGAGGACTCTGGAAACACCATATATTTT.

V gene TRBV6-6 combines with J gene TRBJ1-2; 10 bases agree with TRBD1. Unmatched junction bases numbered 13, after V lost 4 bases and J lost 8 bases. The CDR3 totals 16 residues. Germline V gene sequence: CDR1 MNHNY, CDR2 SVGAGI (reference sequence). CDR3 region: CASSLPRTGGIEGYTF. The CDR3 DNA sequence: TGTGCCAGCAGTTTGCCCCGGACAGGGGGGATTGAGGGCTACACCTTC.

This chain links TRBV18 with TRBJ1-2, with TRBD1 matching over 7 bases. CDR3 length equals 17 residues. After removal of 2 bases from V and 0 bases from J, the junction contained 9 bases not matched to a gene. CDR1 KGHSH and CDR2 LQKENI come from the germline V gene. The CDR3 is CASSPNPGQSANYGYTF. The CDR3 DNA reads as TGTGCCAGCTCACCAAACCCGGGACAGAGTGCTAACTATGGCTACACCTTC.

The chain uses TRBV30 and TRBJ1-4, with D possibly matching TRBD1 (6 bases). The germline V gene encodes CDR1 GTSNPN and CDR2 SVGIG (reference sequence). The CDR3 extends over 12 amino acids. The V gene lost 6 bases and the J gene lost 2 bases, with 7 bases spanning the gap. The CDR3 DNA reads as TGTGCCTGCAGGGGCACTAATGAAAAACTGTTTTTT. Amino acids: CACRGTNEKLFF.

In its sample, this clone was seen once. This chain links TRBV9 with TRBJ1-3, with D possibly being TRBD1 (6 bases). This CDR3 spans 14 amino acids. Per germline, CDR1 SGDLS and CDR2 YYNGEE. V dropped 1 base and J dropped 4 bases, with 9 bases sitting between them. Written as DNA, the CDR3 is TGTGCCAGCAGCGTATACAGGGAAGGAAACACCATATATTTT. Its protein product is CASSVYREGNTIYF. Full variable domain (rest looked up from reference TRBV9 and TRBJ1-3): DSGVTQTPKHLITATGQRVTLRCSPRSGDLSVYWYQQSLDQGLQFLIQYYNGEERAKGNILERFSAQQFPDLHSELNLSSLELGDSALYFCASSVYREGNTIYFGEGSWLTVV.

This chain joins TRBV10-3 and TRBJ1-2; possible D gene TRBD1, 5 bases. This CDR3 is built from 13 residues. Per the germline V gene, CDR1 is ENHRY and CDR2 is SYGVKD. V was clipped by 7 bases and J by 4 bases, with 13 bases between them. CDR3 protein: CAITSDGGYGYTF. CDR3 coding DNA: TGTGCCATCACCTCCGACGGGGGCTATGGCTACACCTTC.

V is TRBV5-1 and J is TRBJ2-1; 8 nucleotides align to TRBD2. Germline assignment: CDR1 SGHRS and CDR2 YFSETQ. The CDR3 extends over 17 amino acids. The junction had 16 bases not matched to a gene; V was cut back by 1 base and J by 10 bases. The CDR3 DNA follows: TGCGCCAGCAGCTTGTATCATGAGCGGGGGCGCAGCGAGGAGCAGTTCTTC. Its protein product is CASSLYHERGRSEEQFF.

The rearrangement joins TRBV19 to TRBJ1-2, with 7 bases aligning to TRBD1. CDR1 and CDR2 (germline): LNHDA, SQIVND (reference sequence). Trimming removed 5 bases from V and 3 bases from J; junction bases left unmatched: 12. CDR3 length: 16 residues. Here the CDR3 reads CASSPQAEQGYYGYTF. In DNA form, the CDR3 reads TGTGCCAGTAGTCCCCAAGCGGAACAGGGGTACTATGGCTACACCTTC.

This clone came up a few times. The chain joins TRBV6-6 to TRBJ1-5; TRBD1 matches at 9 bases. Germline lookup yields CDR1 MNHNY and CDR2 SVGAGI (reference sequence). V lost 7 bases and J lost 5; bases outside the gene matches: 6. The CDR3 has 14 amino acids. CDR3: CASTGDRVYQPQHF. The CDR3 DNA sequence: TGTGCCAGCACCGGGGACAGGGTATATCAGCCCCAGCATTTT.

This clone was counted at least ten times. The chain combines TRBV7-9 with TRBJ1-4, with D perhaps matching TRBD1 (6 bases). Germline CDR1 reads SEHNR; CDR2 reads FQNEAQ (reference sequence). V shed 5 bases and J shed 7 bases, with 17 bases lying between them. The length of the CDR3 is 15 residues. In DNA form, the CDR3 reads TGTGCCAGCAGCCGGACGCAGGGGATCAGTGAAAAACTGTTTTTT. Its protein product is CASSRTQGISEKLFF.

A word on this clone: Its ends do not fully match the called genes, so a read error is possible. The rearrangement joins TRBV19 to TRBJ2-4; 11 bases fit TRBD2. Germline V CDR1 and CDR2: LNHDA, SQIVND (reference sequence). The length of the CDR3 is 13 residues. CDR3 DNA sequence: TGCGCCAGCGCTAGCGGGGGGCGAGACATTCAGTACTTC. Amino acids: CASASGGRDIQYF. Based on the CDR3 plus reference TRBV19 and TRBJ2-4, the full variable domain is DGGITQSPKYLFRKEGQNVTLSCEQNLNHDAMYWYRQDPGQGLRLIYYSQIVNDFQKGDIAEGYSVSREKKESFPLTVTSAQKNPTAFYLCASASGGRDIQYFGAGTRLSVL.

V is TRBV10-3 and J is TRBJ2-2, with 8 bases that match TRBD2. The V gene end was trimmed by 6 bases and the J gene end by 6 bases; junction bases not matched to a gene: 3. The CDR3 runs 13 residues. The germline CDR1 and CDR2 sequences are ENHRY and SYGVKD. The DNA of the CDR3 is TGTGCCATCAGCGGGGGGGAAGCCGGGGAGCTGTTTTTT. It specifies CAISGGEAGELFF.

A note on this clone: One end of the junction does not line up with germline, which may come from a read error. V usage is TRBV7-7 and J usage is TRBJ1-5; TRBD1 matches at 9 bases. Germline CDR1 SSHAT, CDR2 FNYEAQ (reference sequence). This CDR3 spans 13 amino acids. DNA of the CDR3: TGTGCTAGCAGCTTGGACAGGGGTGAGCCCCAGCATTTT. Its protein is CASSLDRGEPQHF.

The V call is TRBV7-2, the J call TRBJ2-4; 7 nucleotides line up with TRBD2. The CDR3 spans 16 residues. The V gene end was trimmed by 5 bases and the J gene end by 3 bases; junction bases not matched to a gene: 10. From germline, CDR1 is SGHTA and CDR2 FQGNSA. The CDR3 loop is CASSLKRERGKNIQYF. CDR3 bases: TGTGCCAGCAGCCTCAAGCGGGAAAGAGGCAAAAACATTCAGTACTTC.

The chain employs TRBV19 and TRBJ1-2; 8 positions match TRBD1. Germline CDR1 reads LNHDA; CDR2 reads SQIVND (reference sequence). The ends lost 3 bases at V and 6 bases at J; junction bases unmatched: 12. This CDR3 comprises 16 residues. CDR3: CASSMYQGRGQDGYTF. The CDR3 DNA follows: TGTGCCAGTAGTATGTATCAGGGCAGGGGGCAAGATGGCTACACCTTC.

J is TRBJ1-4 and V is TRBV4-1; unclear D gene. The CDR3 sequence is 13 residues long. Germline V gene lookup returns CDR1 MGHRA and CDR2 YSYEKL. With 2 bases removed from V and 12 bases from J, the gap between germline ends came to 13 bases. Written as DNA, the CDR3 is TGCGCCAGCAGCCAACGAACCCCACCAGAACTGTTTTTT. Residues: CASSQRTPPELFF.

This chain uses TRBV4-3 with TRBJ2-3, with 9 bases lining up with TRBD2. The CDR3 is 15 residues long. With V trimmed by 1 base and J by 6 bases, 5 bases remained unmatched. Germline CDR1 is LGHNA and CDR2 is YSLEER. DNA for the CDR3: TGCGCCAGCAGCCAAGGCGGGGGGGGGCGCGATACGCAGTATTTT. It is translated as CASSQGGGGRDTQYF.

J is TRBJ2-1 and V is TRBV7-3, with TRBD2 identical over 11 bases. Germline V gene data show CDR1 as SGHTA and CDR2 as FQGTGA. Losses at the gene ends were 4 bases for V and 8 bases for J; bases not matched to a gene: 7. CDR3 length equals 15 residues. The CDR3: CASSWGLAVGDEQFF. CDR3 nucleotides: TGTGCCAGCAGCTGGGGACTAGCGGTCGGGGATGAGCAGTTCTTC.

The rearrangement joins TRBV5-1 to TRBJ1-1; 7 bases align to TRBD1. Germline CDR1 is SGHRS and CDR2 is YFSETQ. The ends lost 1 base at V and 0 bases at J; junction bases unmatched: 9. This CDR3 contains 17 residues. Written as DNA, the CDR3 is TGCGCCAGCAGCTTGATCCTGGGACAGAACATGAACACTGAAGCTTTCTTT. Amino acids: CASSLILGQNMNTEAFF.

This clone came up once. The chain joins TRBV5-1 to TRBJ1-5; D is unresolved. Trimming pared 1 base from V and 5 bases from J, leaving 7 bases between. Germline V gene data show CDR1 as SGHRS and CDR2 as YFSETQ. CDR3 length: 13 amino acids. The DNA of the CDR3 is TGCGCCAGCAGCTTGAGCGGGGATCAGCCCCAGCATTTT. Its protein product is CASSLSGDQPQHF.

The chain links TRBV12-5 to TRBJ2-7; 11 bases are a match to TRBD1. The length of the CDR3 is 15 residues. The V segment lost 5 bases and the J segment 5 bases; nucleotides outside the gene matches: 8. In germline, CDR1 is LGHNT, CDR2 FRNRAP. In DNA form, the CDR3 reads TGTGCTAGTGGTCCCGCAGTGGGACAGGGGGACGAGCAGTACTTC. Residues: CASGPAVGQGDEQYF. The complete variable domain, with remaining parts taken from reference TRBV12-5 and TRBJ2-7, reads DARVTQTPRHKVTEMGQEVTMRCQPILGHNTVFWYRQTMMQGLELLAYFRNRAPLDDSGMPKDRFSAEMPDATLATLKIQPSEPRDSAVYFCASGPAVGQGDEQYFGPGTRLTVT.

The chain employs TRBV5-6 and TRBJ1-1; no clear D gene. The CDR3 has 13 amino acids. V lost 0 bases and J lost 2, with 5 bases in between. Germline loops: CDR1 SGHDT, CDR2 YYEEEE. As DNA, the CDR3 is TGTGCCAGCAGCTTGGGAGGAAACACTGAAGCTTTCTTT. It encodes CASSLGGNTEAFF.

This clone was detected a few times. The chain links TRBV7-3 to TRBJ1-1, with a possible D match to TRBD1 (5 bases). This CDR3 region has 13 residues. The ends were cut back, 3 bases at V and 4 bases at J, with 9 bases in the middle. CDR1 and CDR2 from the germline V gene are SGHTA and FQGTGA. This CDR3 reads CASSFQGSTEAFF. The CDR3 bases are TGTGCCAGCAGCTTTCAGGGTTCCACTGAAGCTTTCTTT.

This chain joins TRBV18 and TRBJ2-5; 9 bases fit TRBD2. Germline V lookup: CDR1 KGHSH, CDR2 LQKENI. CDR3 length: 16 amino acids. Germline trimming cut 2 bases from V and 2 bases from J; bases unmatched to any gene: 6. The CDR3 coding sequence is TGTGCCAGCTCACCATTGATTGCGGGGGGGCAAGAGACCCAGTACTTC. The encoded protein is CASSPLIAGGQETQYF.

This clone was seen only a few times. The chain employs TRBV4-2 and TRBJ1-1, with D tentatively TRBD1 (5 bases). V lost 4 bases to trimming and J lost 5 bases, with 20 bases between them. The CDR3 contains 16 residues. CDR1 and CDR2 (germline): LGHNA, YNFKEQ. CDR3 nucleotides: TGTGCCAGCAGCCCCCTCGGTGTCCCGGGGGGGACTGAAGCTTTCTTT. It is translated as CASSPLGVPGGTEAFF.

This chain links TRBV9 with TRBJ2-7, with 9 bases matching TRBD1. V lost 3 bases and J lost 5; bases outside the gene matches: 12. Germline V gene sequence: CDR1 SGDLS, CDR2 YYNGEE. This CDR3 is built from 16 residues. CDR3 amino acids: CASSARSGQGPDEQYF. The CDR3 bases are TGTGCCAGCAGCGCAAGATCAGGACAGGGGCCAGACGAGCAGTACTTC.